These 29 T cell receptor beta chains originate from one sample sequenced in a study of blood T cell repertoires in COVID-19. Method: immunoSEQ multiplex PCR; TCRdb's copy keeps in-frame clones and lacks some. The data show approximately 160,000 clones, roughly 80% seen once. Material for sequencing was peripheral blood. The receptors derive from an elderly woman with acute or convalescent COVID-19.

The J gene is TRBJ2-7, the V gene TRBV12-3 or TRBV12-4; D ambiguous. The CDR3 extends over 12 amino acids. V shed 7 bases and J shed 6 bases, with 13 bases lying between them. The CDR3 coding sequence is TGTGCCAGCAAAGAGGAGTCGACCGAGCAGTACTTC. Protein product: CASKEESTEQYF.

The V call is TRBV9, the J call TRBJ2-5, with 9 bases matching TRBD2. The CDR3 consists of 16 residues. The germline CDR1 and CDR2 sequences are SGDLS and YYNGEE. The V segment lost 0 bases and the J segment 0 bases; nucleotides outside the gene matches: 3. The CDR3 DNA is TGTGCCAGCAGCGTAGCTAGCGGGGATTACCAAGAGACCCAGTACTTC. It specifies CASSVASGDYQETQYF. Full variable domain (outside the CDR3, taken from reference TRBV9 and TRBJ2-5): DSGVTQTPKHLITATGQRVTLRCSPRSGDLSVYWYQQSLDQGLQFLIQYYNGEERAKGNILERFSAQQFPDLHSELNLSSLELGDSALYFCASSVASGDYQETQYFGPGTRLLVL.

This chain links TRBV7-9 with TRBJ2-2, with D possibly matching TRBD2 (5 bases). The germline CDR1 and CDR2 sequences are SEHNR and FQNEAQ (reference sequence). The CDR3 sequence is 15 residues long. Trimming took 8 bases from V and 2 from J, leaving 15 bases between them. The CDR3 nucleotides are TGTGCCAGCCCACGACGGGGAAAAAACACCGGGGAGCTGTTTTTT. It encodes CASPRRGKNTGELFF.

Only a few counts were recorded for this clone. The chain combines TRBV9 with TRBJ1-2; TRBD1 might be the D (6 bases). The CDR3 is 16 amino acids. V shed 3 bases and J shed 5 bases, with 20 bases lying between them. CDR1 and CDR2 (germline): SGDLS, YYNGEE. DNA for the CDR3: TGTGCCAGCAGCGCCTCCACTTCGTCAGGGGTTTATGGCTACACCTTC. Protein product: CASSASTSSGVYGYTF.

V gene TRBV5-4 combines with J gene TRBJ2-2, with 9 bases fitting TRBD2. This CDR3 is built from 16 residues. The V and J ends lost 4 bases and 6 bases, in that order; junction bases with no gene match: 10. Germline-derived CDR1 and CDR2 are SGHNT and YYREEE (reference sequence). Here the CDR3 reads CASSGRASGIPGELFF. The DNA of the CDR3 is TGTGCCAGCAGCGGGAGGGCTAGCGGGATCCCCGGGGAGCTGTTTTTT.

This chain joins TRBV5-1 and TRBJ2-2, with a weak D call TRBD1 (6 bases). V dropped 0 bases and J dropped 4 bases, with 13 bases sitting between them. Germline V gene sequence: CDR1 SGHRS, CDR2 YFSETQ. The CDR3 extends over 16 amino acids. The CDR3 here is CASSLVVDRSTGELFF. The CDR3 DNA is TGCGCCAGCAGCTTGGTCGTCGACAGGAGCACCGGGGAGCTGTTTTTT. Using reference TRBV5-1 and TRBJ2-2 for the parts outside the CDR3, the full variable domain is KAGVTQTPRYLIKTRGQQVTLSCSPISGHRSVSWYQQTPGQGLQFLFEYFSETQRNKGNFPGRFSGRQFSNSRSEMNVSTLELGDSALYLCASSLVVDRSTGELFFGEGSRLTVL.

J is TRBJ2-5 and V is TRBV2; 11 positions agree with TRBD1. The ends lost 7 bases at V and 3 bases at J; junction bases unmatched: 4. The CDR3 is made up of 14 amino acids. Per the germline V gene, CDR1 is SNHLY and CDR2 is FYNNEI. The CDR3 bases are TGTGCCAGCACCAGGGACAGGGGGAAAGAGACCCAGTACTTC. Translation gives CASTRDRGKETQYF.

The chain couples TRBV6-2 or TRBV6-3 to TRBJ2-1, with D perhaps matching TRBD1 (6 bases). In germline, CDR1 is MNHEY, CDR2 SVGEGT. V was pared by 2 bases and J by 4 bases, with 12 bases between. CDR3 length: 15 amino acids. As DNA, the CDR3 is TGTGCCAGCAGTTACATGGGGGCAGGATACAATGAGCAGTTCTTC. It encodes CASSYMGAGYNEQFF.

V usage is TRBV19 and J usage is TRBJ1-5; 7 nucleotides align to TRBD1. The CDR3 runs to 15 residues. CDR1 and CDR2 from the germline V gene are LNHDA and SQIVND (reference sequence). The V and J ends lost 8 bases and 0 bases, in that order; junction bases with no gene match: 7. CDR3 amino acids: CASGTQGGSNQPQHF. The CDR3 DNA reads TGTGCCAGTGGAACCCAGGGGGGTAGCAATCAGCCCCAGCATTTT.

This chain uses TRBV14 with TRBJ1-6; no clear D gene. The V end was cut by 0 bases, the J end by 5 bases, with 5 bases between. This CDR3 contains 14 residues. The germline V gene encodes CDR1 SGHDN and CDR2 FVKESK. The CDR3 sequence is CASSQDTDNSPLHF. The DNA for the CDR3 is TGTGCCAGCAGCCAAGACACAGATAATTCACCCCTCCACTTT.

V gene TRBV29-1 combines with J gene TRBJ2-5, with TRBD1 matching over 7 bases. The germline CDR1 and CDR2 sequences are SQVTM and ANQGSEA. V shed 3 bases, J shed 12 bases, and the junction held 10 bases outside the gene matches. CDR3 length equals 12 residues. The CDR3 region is CSVDRAQGNEYF. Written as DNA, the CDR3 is TGCAGCGTTGACAGGGCACAGGGGAACGAGTACTTC. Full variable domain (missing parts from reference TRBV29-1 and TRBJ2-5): SAVISQKPSRDICQRGTSLTIQCQVDSQVTMMFWYRQQPGQSLTLIATANQGSEATYESGFVIDKFPISRPNLTFSTLTVSNMSPEDSSIYLCSVDRAQGNEYFGPGTRLLVL.

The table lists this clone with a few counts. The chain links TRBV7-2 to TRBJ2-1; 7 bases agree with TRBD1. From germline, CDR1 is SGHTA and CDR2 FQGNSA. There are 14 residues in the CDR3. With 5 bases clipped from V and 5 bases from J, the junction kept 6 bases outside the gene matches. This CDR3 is CASSISGTDNEQFF. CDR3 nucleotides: TGTGCCAGCAGCATCTCCGGGACAGACAATGAGCAGTTCTTC.

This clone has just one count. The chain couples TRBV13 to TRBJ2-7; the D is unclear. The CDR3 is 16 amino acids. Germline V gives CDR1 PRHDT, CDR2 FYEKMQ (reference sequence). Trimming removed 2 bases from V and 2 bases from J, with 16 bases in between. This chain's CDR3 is CASSLNRNNKAYEQYF. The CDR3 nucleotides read TGTGCCAGCAGCTTAAACAGAAACAACAAAGCCTACGAGCAGTACTTC.

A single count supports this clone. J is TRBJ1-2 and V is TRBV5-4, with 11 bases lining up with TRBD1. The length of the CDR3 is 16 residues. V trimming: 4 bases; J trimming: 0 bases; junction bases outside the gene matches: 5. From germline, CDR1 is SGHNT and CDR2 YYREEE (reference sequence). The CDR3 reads CASSEGQGATNYGYTF. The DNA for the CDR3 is TGTGCCAGCAGCGAAGGACAGGGGGCCACTAACTATGGCTACACCTTC.

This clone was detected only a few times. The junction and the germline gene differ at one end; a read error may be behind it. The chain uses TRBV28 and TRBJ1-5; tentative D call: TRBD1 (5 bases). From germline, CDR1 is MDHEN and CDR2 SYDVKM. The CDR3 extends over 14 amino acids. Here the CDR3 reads CASSLRGSYQPQHF. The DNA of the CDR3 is TGTGCCAGCAGCCTTAGGGGTAGCTATCAGCCCCAGCATTTT.

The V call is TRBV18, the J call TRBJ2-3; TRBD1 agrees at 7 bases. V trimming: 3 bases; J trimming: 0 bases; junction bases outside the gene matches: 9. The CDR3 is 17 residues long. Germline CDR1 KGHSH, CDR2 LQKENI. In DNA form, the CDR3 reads TGTGCCAGCTCACCTTATATTGGACAGGTCAGCACAGATACGCAGTATTTT. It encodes CASSPYIGQVSTDTQYF.

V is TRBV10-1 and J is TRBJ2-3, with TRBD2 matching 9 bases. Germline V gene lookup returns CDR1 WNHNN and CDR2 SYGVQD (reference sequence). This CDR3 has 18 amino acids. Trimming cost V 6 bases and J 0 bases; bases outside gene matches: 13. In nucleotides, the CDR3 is TGCGCCAGCAGGGACGACTGGCGGGGGGGCTTAAGCACAGATACGCAGTATTTT. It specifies CASRDDWRGGLSTDTQYF.

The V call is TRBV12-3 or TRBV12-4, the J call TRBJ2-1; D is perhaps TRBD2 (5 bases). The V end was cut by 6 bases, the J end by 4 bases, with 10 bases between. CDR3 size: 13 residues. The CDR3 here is CASRADSYNEQFF. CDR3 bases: TGTGCCAGCAGGGCGGACTCTTACAATGAGCAGTTCTTC.

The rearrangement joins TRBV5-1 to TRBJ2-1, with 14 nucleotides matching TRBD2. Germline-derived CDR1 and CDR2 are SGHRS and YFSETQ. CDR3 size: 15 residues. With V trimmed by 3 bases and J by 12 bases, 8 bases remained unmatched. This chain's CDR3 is CASSSETSGGAVQFF. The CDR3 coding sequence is TGCGCCAGCAGCTCCGAGACTAGCGGGGGGGCGGTGCAGTTCTTC.

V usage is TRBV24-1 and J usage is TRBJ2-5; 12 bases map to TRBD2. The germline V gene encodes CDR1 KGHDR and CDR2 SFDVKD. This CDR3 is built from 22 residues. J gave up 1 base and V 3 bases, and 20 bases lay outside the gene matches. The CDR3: CATSDPRGPTSGSPRIQETQYF. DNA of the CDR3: TGTGCCACCAGTGATCCCCGAGGCCCGACTAGCGGGAGTCCTCGTATCCAAGAGACCCAGTACTTC.

Here the CDR3 reads CASSQEAGLGAKNIQYF. Here the CDR3 DNA reads TGTGCCAGCAGCCAAGAGGCGGGACTAGGAGCCAAAAACATTCAGTACTTC. V and J are TRBV14 and TRBJ2-4, with 8 bases that match TRBD2. The CDR3 spans 17 residues. J lost 0 bases, V lost 0 bases, and 4 bases had no gene match. Germline CDR1 and CDR2: SGHDN and FVKESK.

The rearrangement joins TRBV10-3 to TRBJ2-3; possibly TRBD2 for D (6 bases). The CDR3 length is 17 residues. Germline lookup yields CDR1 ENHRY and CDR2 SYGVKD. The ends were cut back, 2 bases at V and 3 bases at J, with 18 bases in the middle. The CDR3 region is CAISETQLAPTTDTQYF. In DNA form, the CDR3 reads TGTGCCATCAGTGAGACTCAACTAGCCCCGACGACAGATACGCAGTATTTT.

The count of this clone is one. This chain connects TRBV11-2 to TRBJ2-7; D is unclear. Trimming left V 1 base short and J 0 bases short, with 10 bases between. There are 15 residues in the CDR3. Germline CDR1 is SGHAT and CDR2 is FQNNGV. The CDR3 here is CASSLGSGGSYEQYF. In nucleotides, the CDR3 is TGTGCCAGCAGCTTAGGGTCGGGTGGCTCCTACGAGCAGTACTTC.

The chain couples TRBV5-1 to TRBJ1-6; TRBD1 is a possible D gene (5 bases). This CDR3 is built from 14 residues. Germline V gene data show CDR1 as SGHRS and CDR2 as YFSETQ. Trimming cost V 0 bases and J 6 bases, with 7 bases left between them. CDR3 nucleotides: TGCGCCAGCAGCTTGGAGACAGCTAATTCACCCCTCCACTTT. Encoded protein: CASSLETANSPLHF.

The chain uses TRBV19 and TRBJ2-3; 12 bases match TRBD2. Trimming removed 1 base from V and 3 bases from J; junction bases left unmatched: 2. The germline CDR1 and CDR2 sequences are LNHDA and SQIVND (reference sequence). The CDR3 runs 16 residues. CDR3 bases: TGTGCCAGTAGTATAGGGACTAGCGGGGTTACAGATACGCAGTATTTT. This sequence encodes CASSIGTSGVTDTQYF.

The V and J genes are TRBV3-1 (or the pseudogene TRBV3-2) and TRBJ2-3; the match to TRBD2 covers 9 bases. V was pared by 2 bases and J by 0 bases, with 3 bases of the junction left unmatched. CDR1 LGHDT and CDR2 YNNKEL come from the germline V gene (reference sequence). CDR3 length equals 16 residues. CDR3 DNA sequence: TGTGCCAGCAGCCAAAATAGCGGGGGAAGCACAGATACGCAGTATTTT. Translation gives CASSQNSGGSTDTQYF.

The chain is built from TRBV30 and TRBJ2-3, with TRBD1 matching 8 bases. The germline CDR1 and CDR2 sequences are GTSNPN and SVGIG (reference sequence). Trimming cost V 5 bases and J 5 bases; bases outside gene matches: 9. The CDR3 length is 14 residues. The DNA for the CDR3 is TGTGCCTGGGGCAGGGGGCGCAACCGAGATACGCAGTATTTT. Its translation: CAWGRGRNRDTQYF.

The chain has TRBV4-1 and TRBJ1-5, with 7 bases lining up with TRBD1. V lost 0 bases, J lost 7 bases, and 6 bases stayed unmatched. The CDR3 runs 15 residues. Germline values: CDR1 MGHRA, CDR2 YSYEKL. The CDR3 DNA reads TGCGCCAGCAGCCAAGATGGACAGGCGTCCCAGCCCCAGCATTTT. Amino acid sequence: CASSQDGQASQPQHF.

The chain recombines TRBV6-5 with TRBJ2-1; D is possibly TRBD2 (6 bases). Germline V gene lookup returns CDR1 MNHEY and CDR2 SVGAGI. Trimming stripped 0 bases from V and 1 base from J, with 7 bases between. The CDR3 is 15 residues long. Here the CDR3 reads CASSYSGGSYNEQFF. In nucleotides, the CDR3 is TGTGCCAGCAGTTACTCGGGGGGATCCTACAATGAGCAGTTCTTC.